These 6 T cell receptor beta chains were sequenced from one sample in a study of blood T cell repertoires in COVID-19 (dated by TCRdb to the early 2020s). Libraries were built with the immunoSEQ multiplex PCR assay. TCRdb stores this immuneACCESS table with in-frame sequences only. Part of the clones is absent; in the studies checked, under half of the shortfall reflects unresolved V genes, and no reason is known for the rest. This sample gives about 62,000 clones in total; around 65% of them show up just once. The ten largest clones add up to around half of the sample. Sequencing was performed on PBMCs or T cells enriched from blood (not recorded which). These receptors all come from a woman aged 55-69 years who had been exposed to COVID-19.

The CDR3 sequence is CASTRKSGGNTIYF. DNA for the CDR3: TGTGCCAGCACCAGGAAGTCCGGCGGAAACACCATATATTTT. The V call is TRBV2, the J call TRBJ1-3; D remains unclear. V lost 7 bases, J lost 4 bases, and 14 bases lay in between. Germline V gene lookup returns CDR1 SNHLY and CDR2 FYNNEI. CDR3 length: 14 residues.

In its sample, this clone was seen many times. The chain links TRBV10-3 to TRBJ1-2; D ambiguous. This CDR3 comprises 17 residues. Germline CDR1 reads ENHRY; CDR2 reads SYGVKD. Trimming removed 0 bases from V and 0 bases from J, with 14 bases in between. CDR3 region: CAISESIFPRSNYGYTF. The CDR3 region has the DNA TGTGCCATCAGTGAGTCGATCTTCCCGAGGTCTAACTATGGCTACACCTTC.

This clone has only a few counts. The rearrangement uses TRBV27 and TRBJ1-2; weak D call: TRBD1 (5 bases). This CDR3 contains 14 residues. The ends were cut back, 6 bases at V and 5 bases at J, with 16 bases in the middle. CDR1 is MNHEY, CDR2 SMNVEV, per germline (reference sequence). The CDR3: CASSRHDRRYGYTF. CDR3 DNA sequence: TGTGCCAGCAGCCGTCACGACAGAAGATATGGCTACACCTTC.

The chain recombines TRBV12-3 or TRBV12-4 with TRBJ1-2; 8 positions match TRBD1. The CDR3 is 13 amino acids. The V segment lost 3 bases and the J segment 8 bases; nucleotides outside the gene matches: 5. The CDR3 is CASSFRGPLGYTF. The DNA of the CDR3 is TGTGCCAGCAGTTTCAGGGGGCCATTGGGCTACACCTTC.

This clone was picked up a small number of times. The V and J genes are TRBV7-3 and TRBJ2-1, with 7 bases lining up with TRBD2. Unmatched junction bases numbered 1, after V lost 5 bases and J lost 3 bases. The CDR3 contains 13 residues. CDR1 and CDR2 (germline): SGHTA, FQGTGA. CDR3 sequence: CASSRGVYNEQFF. The CDR3 nucleotides are TGTGCCAGCAGCCGGGGGGTCTACAATGAGCAGTTCTTC.

The gene calls are TRBV9 and TRBJ1-1; possible D gene TRBD1, 5 bases. Germline V CDR1 and CDR2: SGDLS, YYNGEE. CDR3 length: 19 amino acids. With 3 bases removed from V and 1 base from J, the gap between germline ends came to 25 bases. The CDR3 sequence: CASSARPWGGPHQNTEAFF. The CDR3 bases are TGTGCCAGCAGCGCCCGCCCGTGGGGGGGACCCCATCAGAACACTGAAGCTTTCTTT.